What follows are 16 T cell receptor beta chains derived from one specimen sequenced in a study of human T cells and chemical hapten exposure. TCRdb ran MiXCR on the RACE reads and lists one entry per CDR3 protein. The repertoire holds tens of thousands of distinct CDR3 sequences, with approximately 11% as singletons. Specified time point: pre-sensitization, week 0. The treatment denotes: therapeutic diphenylcyclopropenone sensitization with weekly scalp DPC. The sequenced sample was whole blood, obtained in connection with sensitization to the hapten diphenylcyclopropenone (DPC). Receptors were obtained from a woman between 45 and 60 years old with alopecia areata. Some clones in this sample may be carry-over from other donors' samples.

This clonotype occurred many times. CDR3 amino acids: CASSPGAGGVYNEQFF. Here the CDR3 DNA reads TGTGCCAGCTCACCCGGCGCGGGAGGGGTGTACAATGAGCAGTTCTTC. J is TRBJ2-1 and V is TRBV18, with 9 bases lining up with TRBD2. After removal of 3 bases from V and 4 bases from J, the junction contained 7 bases not matched to a gene. This CDR3 spans 16 amino acids. Germline values: CDR1 KGHSH, CDR2 LQKENI. Full variable domain (rest looked up from reference TRBV18 and TRBJ2-1): NAGVMQNPRHLVRRRGQEARLRCSPMKGHSHVYWYRQLPEEGLKFMVYLQKENIIDESGMPKERFSAEFPKEGPSILRIQQVVRGDSAAYFCASSPGAGGVYNEQFFGPGTRLTVL.

This clonotype was seen more than once but under ten times. V is TRBV7-2 and J is TRBJ1-6; 9 bases are a match to TRBD1. V lost 3 bases and J lost 9; bases outside the gene matches: 6. Germline assignment: CDR1 SGHTA and CDR2 FQGNSA. This CDR3 spans 15 amino acids. CDR3 DNA: TGTGCCAGCAGCTTCCTACAGGGGGCGGGTTCACCCCTCCACTTT. It specifies CASSFLQGAGSPLHF.

This clonotype appeared once. The V gene is TRBV11-3, the J gene TRBJ2-3; D gene ambiguous. Trimming removed 2 bases at V and 4 bases at J, with 7 bases between. Germline lookup yields CDR1 SGHNT and CDR2 YENEEA. The CDR3 totals 13 residues. CDR3 nucleotide sequence: TGTGCCAGCAGCTTATATGGTTCAGATACGCAGTATTTT. Translation: CASSLYGSDTQYF.

This rearrangement joins TRBV7-8 to TRBJ2-5; TRBD2 matches 11 bases. The CDR3 is 15 amino acids. J gave up 3 bases and V 4 bases, and 4 bases lay outside the gene matches. Germline V gene sequence: CDR1 SGHVS, CDR2 FQNEAQ. The CDR3 sequence is CASSYSGRVKETQYF. The CDR3 DNA reads TGTGCCAGCAGCTATAGCGGGAGGGTTAAAGAGACCCAGTACTTC.

The sample holds a few counts of this clonotype. The J gene is TRBJ1-1, the V gene TRBV29-1; 7 nucleotides agree with TRBD1. Losses at the gene ends were 5 bases for V and 9 bases for J; bases not matched to a gene: 9. The CDR3 has 12 amino acids. Germline-derived CDR1 and CDR2 are SQVTM and ANQGSEA. Here the CDR3 DNA reads TGCAGCGTTACCCTACAGGGGTTTAAAGCTTTCTTT. It translates to CSVTLQGFKAFF.

This clonotype was found many times. The rearrangement links TRBV7-8 to TRBJ2-5; weak D call: TRBD1 (6 bases). Germline-derived CDR1 and CDR2 are SGHVS and FQNEAQ. The CDR3 loop spans 15 amino acids. The V end was cut by 7 bases, the J end by 4 bases, with 19 bases between. The DNA for the CDR3 is TGTGCCAGCATGGACTCTGGGGGCGTCGGAGAGACCCAGTACTTC. Translation: CASMDSGGVGETQYF. The full variable domain, completed using reference TRBV7-8 and TRBJ2-5, is GAGVSQSPRYKVAKRGQDVALRCDPISGHVSLFWYQQALGQGPEFLTYFQNEAQLDKSGLPSDRFFAERPEGSVSTLKIQRTQQEDSAVYLCASMDSGGVGETQYFGPGTRLLVL.

This clonotype was detected many times. This chain joins TRBV27 and TRBJ2-2; D tentatively fits TRBD1 or TRBD2 (5 bases each). The V end was cut by 6 bases, the J end by 7 bases, with 18 bases between. The CDR3 runs to 15 residues. The V gene's germline CDR1 is MNHEY and CDR2 SMNVEV (reference sequence). The CDR3 loop is CASSPGLWGNGELFF. The CDR3 region has the DNA TGTGCCAGCAGCCCCGGACTTTGGGGGAACGGGGAGCTGTTTTTT.

The V and J genes are TRBV28 and TRBJ1-5; TRBD1 matches at 9 bases. Per the germline V gene, CDR1 is MDHEN and CDR2 is SYDVKM. The CDR3 covers 15 residues. Trimming cost V 2 bases and J 5 bases; bases outside gene matches: 4. The CDR3 sequence is CASSLKTGGHQPQHF. The CDR3 nucleotides read TGTGCCAGCAGTTTAAAGACAGGGGGACATCAGCCCCAGCATTTT.

The gene calls are TRBV28 and TRBJ2-4, with 11 bases aligning to TRBD2. The germline V gene has CDR1 MDHEN and CDR2 SYDVKM. The CDR3 length is 15 residues. Trimming at V came to 5 bases and at J to 1 base, leaving 1 base not matched to a gene. CDR3 loop: CASSIAGGAKNIQYF. The DNA of the CDR3 is TGTGCCAGCAGTATAGCGGGAGGGGCCAAAAACATTCAGTACTTC.

This clonotype has a handful of counts. The chain links TRBV12-3 or TRBV12-4 to TRBJ2-3; 7 nucleotides line up with TRBD2. This CDR3 has 12 residues. The J segment lost 6 bases and the V segment lost 6 bases, leaving 3 bases of the junction unmatched. The CDR3 reads CASSRRGDTQYF. CDR3 DNA sequence: TGTGCCAGCAGCCGGCGGGGGGATACGCAGTATTTT.

This clonotype has a count of ten or more. The chain has TRBV5-4 and TRBJ2-7; unclear D gene. Trimming pared 2 bases from V and 4 bases from J, leaving 16 bases between. CDR3 length equals 15 residues. The germline V gene encodes CDR1 SGHNT and CDR2 YYREEE (reference sequence). CDR3 DNA sequence: TGTGCCAGCAGCTTCTCACGGAAGTCAGGTTACGAGCAGTACTTC. Translation: CASSFSRKSGYEQYF.

This clonotype was seen many times. The chain couples TRBV19 to TRBJ2-2, with D maybe TRBD2 (5 bases). This CDR3 comprises 14 residues. The V gene lost 3 bases and the J gene lost 1 base, with 6 bases spanning the gap. CDR1 and CDR2 from the germline V gene are LNHDA and SQIVND (reference sequence). The CDR3 coding sequence is TGTGCCAGTAGTATCGGGGAGAACACCGGGGAGCTGTTTTTT. Protein product: CASSIGENTGELFF.

J is TRBJ2-1 and V is TRBV28; 9 nucleotides align to TRBD1. With V trimmed by 5 bases and J by 8 bases, 10 bases remained unmatched. Per the germline V gene, CDR1 is MDHEN and CDR2 is SYDVKM. The CDR3 extends over 15 amino acids. The CDR3 here is CASSPAGQGRDEQFF. Written as DNA, the CDR3 is TGTGCCAGCAGTCCCGCGGGACAGGGTAGAGATGAGCAGTTCTTC.

The chain has TRBV28 and TRBJ2-7; D is undetermined. V lost 4 bases, J lost 2 bases, and 6 bases lay in between. CDR1 and CDR2 from the germline V gene are MDHEN and SYDVKM. The CDR3 covers 12 residues. The DNA of the CDR3 is TGTGCCAGCAGTTCTACGCCCTACGAGCAGTACTTC. Translation: CASSSTPYEQYF.

This clonotype was found many times. The chain employs TRBV20-1 and TRBJ1-2; TRBD1 is a possible D gene (5 bases). CDR1 is DFQATT, CDR2 SNEGSKA, per germline (reference sequence). Trimming removed 8 bases at V and 1 base at J, with 14 bases between. The CDR3 sequence is 13 residues long. The CDR3 nucleotides read TGCAGTCCTCAGGGTCAGGTTAACTATGGCTACACCTTC. Amino acids: CSPQGQVNYGYTF.

Many counts were recorded for this clonotype. V is TRBV6-2 or TRBV6-3 and J is TRBJ1-2, with a tentative D call TRBD1 (5 bases). Germline lookup yields CDR1 MNHEY and CDR2 SVGEGT. V was cut by 10 bases and J by 2 bases, with 17 bases left in between. This CDR3 is 14 amino acids long. CDR3 sequence reads: CATHRDLRNYGYTF. CDR3 in DNA: TGTGCCACCCACCGGGACTTACGCAACTATGGCTACACCTTC.